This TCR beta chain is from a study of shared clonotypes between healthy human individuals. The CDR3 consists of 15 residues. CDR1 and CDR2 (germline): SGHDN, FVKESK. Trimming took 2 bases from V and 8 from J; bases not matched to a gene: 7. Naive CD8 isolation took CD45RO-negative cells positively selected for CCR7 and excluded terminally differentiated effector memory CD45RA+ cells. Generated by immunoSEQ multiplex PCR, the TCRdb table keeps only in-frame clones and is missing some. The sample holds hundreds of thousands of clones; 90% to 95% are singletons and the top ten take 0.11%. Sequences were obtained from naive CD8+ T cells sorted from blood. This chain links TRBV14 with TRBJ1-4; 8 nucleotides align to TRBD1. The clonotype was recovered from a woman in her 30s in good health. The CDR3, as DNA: TGTGCCAGCAGCCAATTACAGGGGGTTGGAGAAAAACTGTTTTTT. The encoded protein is CASSQLQGVGEKLFF.